This passage covers 29 T cell receptor beta chains from one sample sequenced in a study of PD-1 blockade in classical Hodgkin lymphoma. Time point reported: cycle 4 day 1 (C4D1), after more than five weeks of nivolumab. Exposure to brentuximab vedotin varied, and each patient had relapsed following autologous stem cell transplantation. Repertoires were generated with immunoSEQ multiplex PCR, while TCRdb's copy carries only in-frame clones and drops some. The data contain about 92,000 clones, nearly 85% of them singletons. The source was peripheral blood mononuclear cells (PBMCs), collected before the fourth cycle of nivolumab. The receptors stem from a human donor with classical Hodgkin lymphoma.

The chain joins TRBV5-1 to TRBJ1-4, with D possibly TRBD1 on 6 matching bases. Germline V gene sequence: CDR1 SGHRS, CDR2 YFSETQ. CDR3 length: 14 residues. V was pared by 2 bases and J by 8 bases, with 13 bases between. The CDR3 protein is CASSFQGPEEKLFF. The CDR3 DNA follows: TGCGCCAGCAGCTTTCAGGGGCCGGAAGAAAAACTGTTTTTT.

The V gene is TRBV19, the J gene TRBJ1-5; D perhaps matches TRBD1 (5 bases). CDR1 and CDR2 from the germline V gene are LNHDA and SQIVND (reference sequence). This CDR3 comprises 15 residues. Trimming stripped 2 bases from V and 0 bases from J, with 8 bases between. CDR3 region: CASSIRDYSNQPQHF. The CDR3 nucleotides are TGTGCCAGTAGTATAAGGGACTATAGCAATCAGCCCCAGCATTTT.

This chain links TRBV9 with TRBJ2-1; a possible D gene is TRBD1 (6 bases). This CDR3 spans 16 amino acids. Deletions cut 3 bases from V and 3 bases from J, with 16 bases between. From germline, CDR1 is SGDLS and CDR2 YYNGEE. The CDR3 loop reads CASSAPGVGFYNEQFF. CDR3 in DNA: TGTGCCAGCAGCGCCCCAGGGGTGGGCTTCTACAATGAGCAGTTCTTC.

This chain uses TRBV30 with TRBJ2-1, with TRBD2 matching 13 bases. This CDR3 spans 12 amino acids. V lost 8 bases to trimming and J lost 12 bases; unmatched junction nucleotides: 7. Germline CDR1 and CDR2: GTSNPN and SVGIG (reference sequence). Written as DNA, the CDR3 is TGTGCCCGCGGACTAGCGGGAGTTCCGCAGTTCTTC. Its translation is CARGLAGVPQFF.

J is TRBJ2-6 and V is TRBV19; 9 nucleotides line up with TRBD2. From germline, CDR1 is LNHDA and CDR2 SQIVND (reference sequence). Germline trimming cut 5 bases from V and 2 bases from J; bases unmatched to any gene: 4. This CDR3 comprises 16 residues. This chain's CDR3 is CASSPGTSPGANVLTF. The CDR3 DNA is TGTGCCAGTAGTCCGGGGACTAGCCCTGGGGCCAACGTCCTGACTTTC.

The chain uses TRBV29-1 and TRBJ1-4; a weak D match, TRBD1 (6 bases). The CDR3 consists of 12 residues. Germline loops: CDR1 SQVTM, CDR2 ANQGSEA. Trimming removed 5 bases from V and 7 bases from J, with 11 bases in between. Here the CDR3 reads CSVIETGEKLFF. The CDR3 nucleotides are TGCAGCGTTATAGAGACAGGTGAAAAACTGTTTTTT.

The rearrangement links TRBV4-1 to TRBJ2-1, with 8 bases matching TRBD2. The V segment lost 0 bases and the J segment 0 bases; nucleotides outside the gene matches: 4. Germline V gene lookup returns CDR1 MGHRA and CDR2 YSYEKL. The CDR3 covers 17 residues. CDR3 in DNA: TGCGCCAGCAGCCAAGAGGGGACTAGGGTCTCCTACAATGAGCAGTTCTTC. As protein: CASSQEGTRVSYNEQFF.

The chain is built from TRBV13 and TRBJ2-1; tentatively, D is TRBD2 (5 bases). Looked up from germline, CDR1 is PRHDT and CDR2 is FYEKMQ (reference sequence). V lost 2 bases and J lost 3, with 11 bases in between. This CDR3 contains 15 residues. The CDR3 sequence is CASSLLSGNYNEQFF. CDR3 coding DNA: TGTGCCAGCAGCTTATTGAGCGGAAACTACAATGAGCAGTTCTTC.

This chain's CDR3 is CASSRGLLSGELFF. DNA of the CDR3: TGTGCCAGCAGCCGGGGACTCCTTAGCGGGGAGCTGTTTTTT. This chain connects TRBV2 to TRBJ2-2; TRBD2 might be the D (6 bases). This CDR3 spans 14 amino acids. Germline V gene data show CDR1 as SNHLY and CDR2 as FYNNEI. V gave up 6 bases and J gave up 7 bases, with 15 bases separating them. The full variable domain, completed using reference TRBV2 and TRBJ2-2, is EPEVTQTPSHQVTQMGQEVILRCVPISNHLYFYWYRQILGQKVEFLVSFYNNEISEKSEIFDDQFSVERPDGSNFTLKIRSTKLEDSAMYFCASSRGLLSGELFFGEGSRLTVL.

The chain employs TRBV28 and TRBJ2-7; 14 nucleotides match TRBD2. The CDR3 is 15 amino acids. The V and J ends lost 6 bases and 6 bases, in that order; junction bases with no gene match: 7. The germline V gene encodes CDR1 MDHEN and CDR2 SYDVKM. In DNA, the CDR3 is TGTGCCAGCAGGCTGACTAGCGGGAGGGCCACCGAGCAGTACTTC. This sequence encodes CASRLTSGRATEQYF.

This rearrangement joins TRBV5-5 to TRBJ1-1; the D gene is possibly TRBD1 (6 bases). V gave up 4 bases and J gave up 0 bases, with 22 bases separating them. The CDR3 has 18 amino acids. Germline loops: CDR1 SGHKS, CDR2 YYEKEE (reference sequence). CDR3 sequence reads: CASSPQPGVGTLNTEAFF. The CDR3 region has the DNA TGTGCCAGCAGCCCTCAACCGGGGGTTGGGACACTGAACACTGAAGCTTTCTTT. Looking up the rest from reference TRBV5-5 and TRBJ1-1 gives the full variable domain: DAGVTQSPTHLIKTRGQQVTLRCSPISGHKSVSWYQQVLGQGPQFIFQYYEKEERGRGNFPDRFSARQFPNYSSELNVNALLLGDSALYLCASSPQPGVGTLNTEAFFGQGTRLTVV.

CDR3 loop: CASSDWNTEAFF. In nucleotides, the CDR3 is TGCGCCAGCAGTGATTGGAACACTGAAGCTTTCTTT. The J gene is TRBJ1-1, the V gene TRBV10-2; D remains ambiguous. The CDR3 runs to 12 residues. The germline CDR1 and CDR2 sequences are WSHSY and SAAADI. V was pared by 3 bases and J by 1 base, with 3 bases between.

The rearrangement joins TRBV7-2 to TRBJ2-1, with a possible D match to TRBD2 (6 bases). Germline CDR1 is SGHTA and CDR2 is FQGNSA. V was pared by 2 bases and J by 10 bases, with 12 bases between. The CDR3 contains 13 residues. CDR3 sequence: CASSLLAGREQFF. DNA for the CDR3: TGTGCCAGCAGCTTATTGGCAGGGAGGGAGCAGTTCTTC.

The chain combines TRBV7-8 with TRBJ1-1, with 8 bases fitting TRBD1. The germline CDR1 and CDR2 sequences are SGHVS and FQNEAQ. The CDR3 consists of 15 residues. V shed 2 bases, J shed 4 bases, and the junction held 6 bases outside the gene matches. The CDR3 region has the DNA TGTGCCAGCAGCTTAAATCCAGGGGGCATCACTGAAGCTTTCTTT. This encodes CASSLNPGGITEAFF.

The CDR3, as DNA: TGTGCCACCAGCAGAGGGTCTGACACTGAAGCTTTCTTT. Encoded protein: CATSRGSDTEAFF. The V and J genes are TRBV15 and TRBJ1-1; no clear D gene. CDR1 LNHNV and CDR2 YYDKDF come from the germline V gene (reference sequence). This CDR3 contains 13 residues. Trimming took off 1 base at V and 3 bases at J, with 6 bases between the two ends.

The rearrangement joins TRBV7-9 to TRBJ2-7, with 8 bases fitting TRBD2. Germline V gene data show CDR1 as SEHNR and CDR2 as FQNEAQ (reference sequence). The trim removed 1 base at V and 6 bases at J, leaving 5 bases unmatched. The CDR3 covers 14 residues. This CDR3 is CASSLGSGSSEQYF. CDR3 in DNA: TGTGCCAGCAGCTTAGGGAGCGGGAGTAGCGAGCAGTACTTC.

This chain uses TRBV25-1 with TRBJ2-7; 7 bases line up with TRBD2. This CDR3 contains 13 residues. In germline, CDR1 is MGHDK, CDR2 SYGVNS. Unmatched junction bases numbered 2, after V lost 3 bases and J lost 3 bases. For the CDR3, the DNA is TGTGCCAGCAGTGAGGCTAGCGGCTACGAGCAGTACTTC. As protein: CASSEASGYEQYF.

The CDR3 coding sequence is TGTGCCAGCAGTGATCCCGCGGGTCCCCCCCCGAACGAGCAGTACTTC. Its protein is CASSDPAGPPPNEQYF. The chain carries TRBV6-1 and TRBJ2-7; a weak D match, TRBD2 (5 bases). This CDR3 contains 16 residues. The germline gives CDR1 MNHNS, CDR2 SASEGT. Between the trimmed V and J ends, which lost 3 bases and 5 bases, there was a span of 20 bases.

The J gene is TRBJ2-1, the V gene TRBV11-1; D not resolved. Germline CDR1 SGHAT, CDR2 FQDESV (reference sequence). Trimming removed 7 bases at V and 5 bases at J, with 15 bases between. This CDR3 spans 14 amino acids. CDR3 protein: CASNRPETHNEQFF. CDR3 sequence (DNA): TGTGCCAGCAATCGGCCGGAGACCCACAATGAGCAGTTCTTC.

The chain employs TRBV30 and TRBJ1-5; 7 bases are shared with TRBD1. Germline V gives CDR1 GTSNPN, CDR2 SVGIG (reference sequence). The V and J ends lost 1 base and 0 bases, in that order; junction bases with no gene match: 15. The CDR3 covers 19 residues. The CDR3 sequence is CAWSGPRQGRSYSNQPQHF. CDR3 bases: TGTGCCTGGAGTGGCCCCCGACAGGGTCGCTCGTATAGCAATCAGCCCCAGCATTTT.

The CDR3 region is CASSLNFAGANVLTF. Here the CDR3 DNA reads TGTGCCAGCAGCTTAAACTTCGCTGGGGCCAACGTCCTGACTTTC. This chain joins TRBV7-3 and TRBJ2-6, with D unresolved. Germline V gives CDR1 SGHTA, CDR2 FQGTGA. The CDR3 runs 15 residues. The ends were cut back, 1 base at V and 2 bases at J, with 6 bases in the middle.

The CDR3 region is CSVEGQVNTEAFF. The CDR3 DNA reads TGCAGCGTTGAGGGACAGGTTAACACTGAAGCTTTCTTT. This chain connects TRBV29-1 to TRBJ1-1; 8 bases align to TRBD1. V shed 3 bases and J 2 bases; nucleotides not matched to a gene: 2. Germline CDR1 SQVTM, CDR2 ANQGSEA. The CDR3 is 13 amino acids.

J is TRBJ2-2 and V is TRBV5-1; D is perhaps TRBD1 (5 bases). Between the trimmed V and J ends, which lost 0 bases and 2 bases, there was a span of 11 bases. This CDR3 region has 16 residues. Germline V gives CDR1 SGHRS, CDR2 YFSETQ. The CDR3 protein is CASSLGGRVNTGELFF. CDR3 sequence (DNA): TGCGCCAGCAGCTTGGGGGGCAGAGTAAACACCGGGGAGCTGTTTTTT. The full variable domain, in which reference TRBV5-1 and TRBJ2-2 provide the parts outside the CDR3, is KAGVTQTPRYLIKTRGQQVTLSCSPISGHRSVSWYQQTPGQGLQFLFEYFSETQRNKGNFPGRFSGRQFSNSRSEMNVSTLELGDSALYLCASSLGGRVNTGELFFGEGSRLTVL.

The sample holds one count of this clone. The chain recombines TRBV30 with TRBJ2-1; tentative D call: TRBD1 (5 bases). V shed 0 bases and J shed 9 bases, with 15 bases lying between them. Germline V gives CDR1 GTSNPN, CDR2 SVGIG (reference sequence). This CDR3 comprises 14 residues. In DNA, the CDR3 is TGTGCCTGGAGTGTCCTTAGTCGGCAGGGTGAGCAGTTCTTC. Protein product: CAWSVLSRQGEQFF.

CDR3 sequence (DNA): TGTGCCAGCAGCCGTGGGCTAGCGGGAGGCCTGGTCCAAGAGACCCAGTACTTC. Residues: CASSRGLAGGLVQETQYF. The rearrangement links TRBV5-8 to TRBJ2-5; TRBD2 matches at 11 bases. Germline loops: CDR1 SGHTS, CDR2 YDEGEE. The V and J ends lost 4 bases and 1 base, in that order; junction bases with no gene match: 12. CDR3 length: 18 amino acids.

This clone was seen a handful of times. The V and J genes are TRBV29-1 and TRBJ1-1; D may be TRBD1 (5 bases). V lost 6 bases and J lost 0, with 14 bases in between. This CDR3 is built from 14 residues. The germline V gene encodes CDR1 SQVTM and CDR2 ANQGSEA. Written as DNA, the CDR3 is TGCAGCGTCGAGGGACCGCTAATGAACACTGAAGCTTTCTTT. It specifies CSVEGPLMNTEAFF. Together with reference TRBV29-1 and TRBJ1-1, the CDR3 gives the full variable domain: SAVISQKPSRDICQRGTSLTIQCQVDSQVTMMFWYRQQPGQSLTLIATANQGSEATYESGFVIDKFPISRPNLTFSTLTVSNMSPEDSSIYLCSVEGPLMNTEAFFGQGTRLTVV.

The genes are TRBV5-1 and TRBJ2-5; D is perhaps TRBD1 (6 bases). Germline values: CDR1 SGHRS, CDR2 YFSETQ. Trimming stripped 3 bases from V and 3 bases from J, with 9 bases between. This CDR3 is 13 amino acids long. Written as DNA, the CDR3 is TGCGCCAGCAGCTGGACAGCCGAAGAGACCCAGTACTTC. Amino acid sequence: CASSWTAEETQYF.

The gene calls are TRBV13 and TRBJ2-7; 8 nucleotides line up with TRBD2. This CDR3 is 15 amino acids long. Losses at the gene ends were 6 bases for V and 7 bases for J; bases not matched to a gene: 14. Germline values: CDR1 PRHDT, CDR2 FYEKMQ (reference sequence). CDR3 residues: CASRSGGGRLREQYF. The CDR3, as DNA: TGTGCCAGCAGGAGTGGTGGCGGGAGGTTGCGGGAGCAGTACTTC.

The chain is built from TRBV5-6 and TRBJ2-7; a weak D match, TRBD1 (5 bases). V was cut by 4 bases and J by 7 bases, with 15 bases left in between. The CDR3 totals 13 residues. Germline CDR1 reads SGHDT; CDR2 reads YYEEEE. The CDR3 sequence is CASSPTDLREQYF. The CDR3 DNA follows: TGTGCCAGCAGCCCGACAGACCTTCGGGAGCAGTACTTC.